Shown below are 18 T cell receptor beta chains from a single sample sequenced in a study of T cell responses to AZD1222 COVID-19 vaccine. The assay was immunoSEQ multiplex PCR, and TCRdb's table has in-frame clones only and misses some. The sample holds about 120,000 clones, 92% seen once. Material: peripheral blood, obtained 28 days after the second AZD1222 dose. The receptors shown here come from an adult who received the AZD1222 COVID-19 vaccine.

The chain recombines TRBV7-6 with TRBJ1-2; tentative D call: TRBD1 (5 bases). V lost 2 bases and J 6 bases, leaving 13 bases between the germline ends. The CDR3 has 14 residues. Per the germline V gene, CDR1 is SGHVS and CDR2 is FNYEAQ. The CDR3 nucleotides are TGTGCCAGCAGCTTAAGGGGACTTGAAGATGGCTACACCTTC. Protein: CASSLRGLEDGYTF.

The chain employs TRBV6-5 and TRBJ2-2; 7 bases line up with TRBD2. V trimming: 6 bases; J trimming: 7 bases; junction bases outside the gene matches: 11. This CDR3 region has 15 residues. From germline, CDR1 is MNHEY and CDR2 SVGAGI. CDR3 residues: CASSPTGGRDGELFF. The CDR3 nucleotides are TGTGCCAGCAGCCCCACCGGGGGGAGGGACGGGGAGCTGTTTTTT.

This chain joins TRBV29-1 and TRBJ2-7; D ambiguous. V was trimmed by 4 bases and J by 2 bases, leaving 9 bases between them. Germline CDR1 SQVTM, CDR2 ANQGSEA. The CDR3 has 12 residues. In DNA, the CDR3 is TGCAGCGTTGGTGATCCCCCCTACGAGCAGTACTTC. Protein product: CSVGDPPYEQYF.

In DNA form, the CDR3 reads TGTGCCAGCAGCTCCTGGGACAGGGGAGGTGCTGGGGCCAACGTCCTGACTTTC. Translation gives CASSSWDRGGAGANVLTF. This sequence joins TRBV13 and TRBJ2-6; TRBD1 aligns across 10 bases. The CDR3 is made up of 18 amino acids. The germline V gene has CDR1 PRHDT and CDR2 FYEKMQ (reference sequence). J gave up 2 bases and V 4 bases, and 8 bases lay outside the gene matches.

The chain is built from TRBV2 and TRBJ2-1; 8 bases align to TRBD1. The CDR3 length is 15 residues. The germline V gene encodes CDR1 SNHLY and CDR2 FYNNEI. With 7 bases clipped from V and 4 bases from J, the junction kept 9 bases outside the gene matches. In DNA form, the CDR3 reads TGTGCCAGCACCCTCGACAGGGGATTATACAATGAGCAGTTCTTC. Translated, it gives CASTLDRGLYNEQFF.

The CDR3: CASSLLETQYF. DNA for the CDR3: TGTGCCAGCAGTTTACTGGAGACCCAGTACTTC. The gene calls are TRBV12-3 or TRBV12-4 and TRBJ2-5; D remains ambiguous. This CDR3 region has 11 residues. Deletions cut 2 bases from V and 5 bases from J, with 3 bases between.

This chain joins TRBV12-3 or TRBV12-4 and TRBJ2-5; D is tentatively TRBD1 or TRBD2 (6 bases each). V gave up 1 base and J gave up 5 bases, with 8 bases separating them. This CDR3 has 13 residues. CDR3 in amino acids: CASSLGGAETQYF. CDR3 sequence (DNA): TGTGCCAGCAGTTTAGGGGGGGCTGAGACCCAGTACTTC.

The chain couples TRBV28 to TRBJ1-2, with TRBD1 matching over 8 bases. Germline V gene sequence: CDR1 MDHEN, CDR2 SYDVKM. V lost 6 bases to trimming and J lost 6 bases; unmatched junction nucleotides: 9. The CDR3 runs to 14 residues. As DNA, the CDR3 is TGTGCCAGCAGCTCCCAGGGGGCGCCCCATGGCTACACCTTC. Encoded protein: CASSSQGAPHGYTF.

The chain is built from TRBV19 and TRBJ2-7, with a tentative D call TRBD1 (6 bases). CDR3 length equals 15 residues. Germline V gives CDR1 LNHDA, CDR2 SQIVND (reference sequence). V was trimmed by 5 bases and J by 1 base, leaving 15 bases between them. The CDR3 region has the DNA TGTGCCAGTAGTCCGGGGCAGGGGTTTTCCTACGAGCAGTACTTC. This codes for CASSPGQGFSYEQYF.

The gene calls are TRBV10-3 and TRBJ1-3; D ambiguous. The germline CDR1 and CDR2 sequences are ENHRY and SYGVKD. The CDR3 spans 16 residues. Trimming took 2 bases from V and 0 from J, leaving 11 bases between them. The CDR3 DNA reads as TGTGCCATCAGTGAGGGTCCGGACCTCTCTGGAAACACCATATATTTT. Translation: CAISEGPDLSGNTIYF.

The CDR3 protein is CASSPVQGRETQYF. As DNA, the CDR3 is TGTGCCAGCTCACCCGTTCAGGGTAGGGAGACCCAGTACTTC. The chain joins TRBV18 to TRBJ2-5, with a possible D match to TRBD1 (5 bases). Germline lookup yields CDR1 KGHSH and CDR2 LQKENI. V lost 3 bases and J lost 5, with 13 bases in between. The CDR3 sequence is 14 residues long. The full variable domain, rest sourced from reference TRBV18 and TRBJ2-5, is NAGVMQNPRHLVRRRGQEARLRCSPMKGHSHVYWYRQLPEEGLKFMVYLQKENIIDESGMPKERFSAEFPKEGPSILRIQQVVRGDSAAYFCASSPVQGRETQYFGPGTRLLVL.

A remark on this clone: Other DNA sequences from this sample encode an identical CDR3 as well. CDR3 in DNA: TGTGCCAGTAGTCCAGACAGGGGAGGGAACACTGAAGCTTTCTTT. This translates into CASSPDRGGNTEAFF. V gene TRBV19 combines with J gene TRBJ1-1; the match to TRBD1 covers 8 bases. Germline V gives CDR1 LNHDA, CDR2 SQIVND (reference sequence). Trimming took 5 bases from V and 1 from J; bases not matched to a gene: 6. This CDR3 has 15 amino acids.

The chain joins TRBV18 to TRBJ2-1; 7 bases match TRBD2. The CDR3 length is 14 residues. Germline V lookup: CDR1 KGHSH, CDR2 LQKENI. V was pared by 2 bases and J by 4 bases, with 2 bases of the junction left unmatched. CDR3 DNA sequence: TGTGCCAGCTCACCAGTTAGCGGGTACAATGAGCAGTTCTTC. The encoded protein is CASSPVSGYNEQFF. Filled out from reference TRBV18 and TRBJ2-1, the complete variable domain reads NAGVMQNPRHLVRRRGQEARLRCSPMKGHSHVYWYRQLPEEGLKFMVYLQKENIIDESGMPKERFSAEFPKEGPSILRIQQVVRGDSAAYFCASSPVSGYNEQFFGPGTRLTVL.

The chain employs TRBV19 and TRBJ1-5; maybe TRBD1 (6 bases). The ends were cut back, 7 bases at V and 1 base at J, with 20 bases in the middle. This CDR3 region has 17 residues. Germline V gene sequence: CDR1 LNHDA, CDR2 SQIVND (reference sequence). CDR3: CASTPNRGAASNQPQHF. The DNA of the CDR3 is TGTGCCAGTACTCCAAACCGGGGGGCAGCGAGCAATCAGCCCCAGCATTTT.

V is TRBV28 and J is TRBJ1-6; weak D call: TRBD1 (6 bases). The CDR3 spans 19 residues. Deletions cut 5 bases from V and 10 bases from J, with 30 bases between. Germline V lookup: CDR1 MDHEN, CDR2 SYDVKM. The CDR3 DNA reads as TGTGCCAGCAGTCCCCCTAGGGCGGGGGGCCAAATCCAGGGGTCACCCCTCCACTTT. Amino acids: CASSPPRAGGQIQGSPLHF.

The CDR3 DNA reads TGTGCCAGCAGCCTCTTACTGACTAGCGGGAAATGGGTAGAAGAGACCCAGTACTTC. Protein product: CASSLLLTSGKWVEETQYF. The chain is built from TRBV28 and TRBJ2-5; TRBD2 agrees at 11 bases. The CDR3 covers 19 residues. Losses at the gene ends were 6 bases for V and 3 bases for J; bases not matched to a gene: 18. The germline gives CDR1 MDHEN, CDR2 SYDVKM. Filled out from reference TRBV28 and TRBJ2-5, the complete variable domain reads DVKVTQSSRYLVKRTGEKVFLECVQDMDHENMFWYRQDPGLGLRLIYFSYDVKMKEKGDIPEGYSVSREKKERFSLILESASTNQTSMYLCASSLLLTSGKWVEETQYFGPGTRLLVL.

CDR3 amino acids: CASSEPPSGVLYGGYTF. In DNA form, the CDR3 reads TGTGCCAGCAGTGAACCTCCCTCCGGGGTCCTATACGGCGGCTACACCTTC. J is TRBJ1-2 and V is TRBV6-1; D is uncertain. CDR1 and CDR2 (germline): MNHNS, SASEGT. V was trimmed by 2 bases and J by 8 bases, leaving 24 bases between them. The CDR3 length is 17 residues.

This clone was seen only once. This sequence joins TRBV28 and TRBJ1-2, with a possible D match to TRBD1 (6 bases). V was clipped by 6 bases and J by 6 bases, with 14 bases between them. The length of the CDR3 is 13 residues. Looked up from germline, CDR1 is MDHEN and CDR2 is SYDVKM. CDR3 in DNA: TGTGCCAGCAGGCGTCCAGGGGATGATGGCTACACCTTC. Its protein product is CASRRPGDDGYTF.